This T cell receptor beta chain was identified in a study of blood T cell repertoires in COVID-19. The J segment lost 8 bases and the V segment lost 5 bases, leaving 9 bases of the junction unmatched. In germline, CDR1 is SGHAT, CDR2 FQDESV (reference sequence). This CDR3 spans 14 amino acids. Method: immunoSEQ multiplex PCR; TCRdb's copy keeps in-frame clones and lacks some. This sample has approximately 110,000 clones; about four fifths occur once, and the top ten carry around 8%. This chain uses TRBV11-1 with TRBJ1-2, with TRBD1 matching 9 bases. The sequenced sample consisted of peripheral blood. The receptor was derived from a middle-aged woman with acute or convalescent COVID-19. The CDR3 DNA sequence: TGTGCCAGCAGCATAGATACCGGGACAGGGGGCTACACCTTC. It specifies CASSIDTGTGGYTF. Based on the CDR3 plus reference TRBV11-1 and TRBJ1-2, the full variable domain is EAEVAQSPRYKITEKSQAVAFWCDPISGHATLYWYRQILGQGPELLVQFQDESVVDDSQLPKDRFSAERLKGVDSTLKIQPAELGDSAMYLCASSIDTGTGGYTFGSGTRLTVV.